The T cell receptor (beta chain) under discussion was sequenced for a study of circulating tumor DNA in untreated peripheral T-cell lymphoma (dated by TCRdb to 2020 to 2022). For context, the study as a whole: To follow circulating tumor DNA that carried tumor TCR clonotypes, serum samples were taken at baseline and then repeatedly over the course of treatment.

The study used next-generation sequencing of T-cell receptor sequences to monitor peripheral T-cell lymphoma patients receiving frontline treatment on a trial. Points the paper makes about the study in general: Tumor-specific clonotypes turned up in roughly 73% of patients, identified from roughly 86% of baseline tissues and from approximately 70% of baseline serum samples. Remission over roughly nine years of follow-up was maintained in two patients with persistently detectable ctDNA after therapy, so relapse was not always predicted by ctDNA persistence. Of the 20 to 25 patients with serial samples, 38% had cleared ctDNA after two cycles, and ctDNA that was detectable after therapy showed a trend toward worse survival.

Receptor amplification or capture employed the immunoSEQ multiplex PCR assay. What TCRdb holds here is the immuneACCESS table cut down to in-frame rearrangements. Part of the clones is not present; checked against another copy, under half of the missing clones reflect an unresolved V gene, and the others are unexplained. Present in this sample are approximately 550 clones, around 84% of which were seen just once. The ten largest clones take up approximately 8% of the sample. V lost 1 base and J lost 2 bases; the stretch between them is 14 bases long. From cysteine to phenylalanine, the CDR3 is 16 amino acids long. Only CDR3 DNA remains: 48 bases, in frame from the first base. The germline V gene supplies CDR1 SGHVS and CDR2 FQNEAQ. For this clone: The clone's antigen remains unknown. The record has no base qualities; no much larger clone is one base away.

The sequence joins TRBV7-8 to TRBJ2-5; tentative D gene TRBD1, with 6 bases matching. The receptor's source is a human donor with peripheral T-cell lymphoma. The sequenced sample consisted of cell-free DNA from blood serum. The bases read TGTGCCAGCAGCTTAGATTTTTTGAGGGGGCAAGAGACCCAGTACTTC. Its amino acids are CASSLDFLRGQETQYF. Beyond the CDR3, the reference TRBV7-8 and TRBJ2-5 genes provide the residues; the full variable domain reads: GAGVSQSPRYKVAKRGQDVALRCDPISGHVSLFWYQQALGQGPEFLTYFQNEAQLDKSGLPSDRFFAERPEGSVSTLKIQRTQQEDSAVYLCASSLDFLRGQETQYFGPGTRLLVL.